This TCR beta chain was captured by sequencing in a study of blood T cell repertoires in COVID-19. Whole-study context: Samples of COVID-19 (acute and convalescent) were obtained from the United States, Italy and Spain. Nucleic acid was either cDNA or gDNA, and it came from T cells, B-cell-depleted T cells, or PBMCs.

CDR1 and CDR2 from the germline V gene are SNHLY and FYNNEI. Trimming removed 9 bases at V and 0 bases at J, with 14 bases between. CDR3 length: 14 residues. The assay was immunoSEQ multiplex PCR, and TCRdb's table has in-frame clones only and misses some. The table includes about 90,000 clones, approximately 80% detected once. Sequencing used peripheral blood. The sequence derives from an elderly woman with acute or convalescent COVID-19. This chain joins TRBV2 and TRBJ2-5; the D gene is possibly TRBD1 (6 bases). The CDR3 spells CASPRQGYQETQYF. As DNA, the CDR3 is TGTGCCAGTCCCCGGCAGGGGTACCAAGAGACCCAGTACTTC.